The 24 T cell receptor beta chains below come from one sample, sequenced in a study of cytomegalovirus exposure and HLA in healthy donors. Some clones are missing from TCRdb's copy, which holds only in-frame ones; the method was immunoSEQ multiplex PCR. The table shows about 180,000 clones, with approximately 86% occurring only once. Sequencing was done on a sample of PBMCs. The source is a man younger than 30 in good health and CMV-seropositive.

The chain employs TRBV2 and TRBJ1-5; 8 bases are a match to TRBD1. V lost 5 bases and J lost 9; bases outside the gene matches: 6. This CDR3 is built from 13 residues. The germline V gene encodes CDR1 SNHLY and CDR2 FYNNEI. The CDR3 DNA reads as TGTGCCAGCAGTCTGACAGGACAGGGGCCCCAGCATTTT. It is translated as CASSLTGQGPQHF.

The CDR3 coding sequence is TGTGCCAGCAGCTACAGAGCGGGAGGGTATGCCGGGGAGCTGTTTTTT. As protein: CASSYRAGGYAGELFF. The V gene is TRBV11-3, the J gene TRBJ2-2; 10 nucleotides line up with TRBD2. The CDR3 contains 16 residues. V gave up 4 bases and J gave up 6 bases; unmatched junction bases: 8. Germline CDR1 is SGHNT and CDR2 is YENEEA.

This clone was counted only a few times. The chain joins TRBV4-3 to TRBJ1-2, with D perhaps matching TRBD1 (5 bases). The CDR3 runs to 16 residues. The V gene lost 1 base and the J gene lost 4 bases, with 16 bases spanning the gap. Looked up from germline, CDR1 is LGHNA and CDR2 is YSLEER. CDR3 region: CASSQVGGDGIYGYTF. CDR3 nucleotides: TGCGCCAGCAGCCAAGTTGGGGGGGACGGCATCTATGGCTACACCTTC.

The chain couples TRBV9 to TRBJ1-2; D perhaps matches TRBD1 (5 bases). Germline assignment: CDR1 SGDLS and CDR2 YYNGEE. The CDR3 contains 14 residues. Deletions cut 3 bases from V and 5 bases from J, with 14 bases between. CDR3 region: CASSEGTAGYGYTF. The CDR3 region has the DNA TGTGCCAGCAGCGAGGGGACCGCGGGGTATGGCTACACCTTC.

The chain employs TRBV5-1 and TRBJ2-5; D ambiguous. CDR3 length: 13 amino acids. With 0 bases removed from V and 5 bases from J, the gap between germline ends came to 8 bases. Germline-derived CDR1 and CDR2 are SGHRS and YFSETQ. The CDR3 DNA follows: TGCGCCAGCAGCTTGGGGGCTCGGGAGACCCAGTACTTC. Amino acids: CASSLGARETQYF. Complete variable domain (other parts from reference TRBV5-1 and TRBJ2-5): KAGVTQTPRYLIKTRGQQVTLSCSPISGHRSVSWYQQTPGQGLQFLFEYFSETQRNKGNFPGRFSGRQFSNSRSEMNVSTLELGDSALYLCASSLGARETQYFGPGTRLLVL.

This clone occurred once. The chain recombines TRBV6-1 with TRBJ2-7; D might be TRBD2 (6 bases). The V end was cut by 11 bases, the J end by 1 base, with 18 bases between. Germline lookup yields CDR1 MNHNS and CDR2 SASEGT. The CDR3 has 14 residues. The CDR3 coding sequence is TGTGCCGGCGAAGGCAGGGACTCTTCCTACGAGCAGTACTTC. Protein product: CAGEGRDSSYEQYF.

The chain couples TRBV28 to TRBJ2-3; D perhaps matches TRBD2 (5 bases). This CDR3 is 14 amino acids long. Trimming left V 2 bases short and J 9 bases short, with 15 bases between. The germline V gene has CDR1 MDHEN and CDR2 SYDVKM. The chain's CDR3 is CASSLMLASGTQYF. The CDR3, as DNA: TGTGCCAGCAGTTTAATGCTAGCATCGGGCACGCAGTATTTT.

The chain has TRBV30 and TRBJ1-2; D not resolved. CDR3 length: 12 amino acids. The germline gives CDR1 GTSNPN, CDR2 SVGIG (reference sequence). Trimming cost V 2 bases and J 7 bases, with 11 bases left between them. CDR3 loop: CAWSPRLSGYTF. CDR3 sequence (DNA): TGTGCCTGGAGTCCCAGGCTGAGTGGCTACACCTTC.

The chain joins TRBV13 to TRBJ2-7; 9 bases line up with TRBD2. The CDR3 loop spans 17 amino acids. CDR1 is PRHDT and CDR2 is FYEKMQ in the germline V gene (reference sequence). V lost 3 bases and J lost 6; bases outside the gene matches: 15. As DNA, the CDR3 is TGTGCCAGCAGCTTCTCCTCCCTCGCGGGAGGGTTAGGCGAGCAGTACTTC. Its protein product is CASSFSSLAGGLGEQYF.

The rearrangement uses TRBV7-2 and TRBJ2-7; 11 bases agree with TRBD2. V lost 1 base, J lost 7 bases, and 6 bases stayed unmatched. This CDR3 has 15 residues. CDR1 and CDR2 from the germline V gene are SGHTA and FQGNSA. The CDR3 sequence is CASSLGLAGSGEQYF. CDR3 bases: TGTGCCAGCAGCTTAGGACTAGCGGGATCGGGGGAGCAGTACTTC.

This clone was observed a handful of times. The CDR3 reads CASSYSRETQYF. Here the CDR3 DNA reads TGTGCCAGCAGTTACTCGCGAGAGACCCAGTACTTC. The chain is built from TRBV6-6 and TRBJ2-5; no clear D gene. The CDR3 runs to 12 residues. Looked up from germline, CDR1 is MNHNY and CDR2 is SVGAGI (reference sequence). The V end lost 0 bases, the J end lost 4 bases, and 3 bases lay between the germline ends.

This clone was seen only a few times. This chain joins TRBV6-5 and TRBJ1-6, with 7 bases fitting TRBD1. The CDR3 sequence is 14 residues long. With V trimmed by 6 bases and J by 8 bases, 7 bases remained unmatched. Looked up from germline, CDR1 is MNHEY and CDR2 is SVGAGI. As DNA, the CDR3 is TGTGCCAGCAGCAACAGGGGTAGAGATTCACCCCTCCACTTT. Protein sequence: CASSNRGRDSPLHF.

This chain joins TRBV5-1 and TRBJ2-7, with a possible D match to TRBD1 (5 bases). V was pared by 7 bases and J by 2 bases, with 16 bases between. The germline V gene encodes CDR1 SGHRS and CDR2 YFSETQ. CDR3 length: 14 amino acids. CDR3 protein: CASGSTATAYEQYF. The CDR3 DNA is TGCGCCAGCGGGTCAACAGCGACAGCCTACGAGCAGTACTTC.

This chain connects TRBV20-1 to TRBJ1-6; D remains unclear. The germline V gene has CDR1 DFQATT and CDR2 SNEGSKA (reference sequence). Trimming pared 3 bases from V and 6 bases from J, leaving 3 bases between. This CDR3 spans 11 amino acids. The CDR3 DNA is TGCAGTGCTAGTCGTAATTCACCCCTCCACTTT. This codes for CSASRNSPLHF.

The J gene is TRBJ1-1, the V gene TRBV12-5; a weak D match, TRBD1 (5 bases). This CDR3 region has 12 residues. V was shortened by 0 bases and J by 10 bases, with 9 bases between the two germline ends. The V gene's germline CDR1 is LGHNT and CDR2 FRNRAP. This CDR3 reads CASGLVRQGAFF. The CDR3 bases are TGTGCTAGTGGTTTGGTACGGCAGGGAGCTTTCTTT.

The chain is built from TRBV6-6 and TRBJ2-5, with TRBD2 identical over 9 bases. J gave up 2 bases and V 10 bases, and 8 bases lay outside the gene matches. CDR1 is MNHNY, CDR2 SVGAGI, per germline (reference sequence). The CDR3 length is 14 residues. This CDR3 reads CATRRRGGQETQYF. In nucleotides, the CDR3 is TGTGCCACCCGAAGGCGGGGGGGTCAAGAGACCCAGTACTTC.

The CDR3: CASSLELSYEQYF. The CDR3 DNA is TGTGCCAGCTCACTCGAACTCTCCTACGAGCAGTACTTC. V usage is TRBV18 and J usage is TRBJ2-7; D remains ambiguous. Germline CDR1 and CDR2: KGHSH and LQKENI. The CDR3 has 13 residues. V dropped 4 bases and J dropped 0 bases, with 7 bases sitting between them.

This chain connects TRBV29-1 to TRBJ2-1; D gene uncertain. This CDR3 region has 14 residues. Germline V gene sequence: CDR1 SQVTM, CDR2 ANQGSEA. The ends were cut back, 4 bases at V and 0 bases at J, with 10 bases in the middle. CDR3 amino acids: CSVGRTVSYNEQFF. CDR3 in DNA: TGCAGCGTTGGTCGAACGGTCTCCTACAATGAGCAGTTCTTC.

The chain is built from TRBV19 and TRBJ2-1; D possibly corresponds to TRBD2 (5 bases). The CDR3 length is 15 residues. V lost 10 bases and J 5 bases, leaving 21 bases between the germline ends. Germline loops: CDR1 LNHDA, CDR2 SQIVND (reference sequence). The CDR3 bases are TGTGCCACAAACCGGGGTCTAGCCATGAACAATGAGCAGTTCTTC. Its translation: CATNRGLAMNNEQFF.

The chain links TRBV5-1 to TRBJ2-4; tentatively, D is TRBD2 (7 bases). Germline CDR1 SGHRS, CDR2 YFSETQ. The ends were cut back, 1 base at V and 3 bases at J, with 20 bases in the middle. This CDR3 is 18 amino acids long. CDR3 coding DNA: TGCGCCAGCAGCTTGCGGGGGCCCAGCGGGATGGACAAAAACATTCAGTACTTC. Translating gives CASSLRGPSGMDKNIQYF.

V usage is TRBV27 and J usage is TRBJ2-3, with 9 bases matching TRBD1. Germline CDR1 MNHEY, CDR2 SMNVEV (reference sequence). After removal of 2 bases from V and 1 base from J, the junction contained 7 bases not matched to a gene. The CDR3 has 17 residues. CDR3 DNA sequence: TGTGCCAGCAGTTTACAACAGGGGGCGTGGGGCACAGATACGCAGTATTTT. Translation gives CASSLQQGAWGTDTQYF.

Only one count was recorded for this clone. The V and J genes are TRBV10-3 and TRBJ2-1; 12 nucleotides align to TRBD2. The CDR3 is 18 amino acids. J was trimmed by 4 bases and V by 0 bases; bases with no gene match: 7. Germline CDR1 is ENHRY and CDR2 is SYGVKD. DNA of the CDR3: TGTGCCATCAGTGAGTCTGTCCTAGCGGGGGGGTGGTACAATGAGCAGTTCTTC. Its protein product is CAISESVLAGGWYNEQFF.

This clone came up once. Here the CDR3 reads CASSQDGVQGAYEQYF. DNA of the CDR3: TGCGCCAGCAGCCAAGATGGTGTACAGGGGGCCTACGAGCAGTACTTC. The V and J genes are TRBV4-3 and TRBJ2-7; 8 bases map to TRBD1. The CDR3 consists of 16 residues. J was trimmed by 2 bases and V by 0 bases; bases with no gene match: 6. From germline, CDR1 is LGHNA and CDR2 YSLEER.

In DNA form, the CDR3 reads TGTGCCATCAGCGTGACTAGCGGGAGGGTCAACGAGCAGTACTTC. Translating it yields CAISVTSGRVNEQYF. The chain uses TRBV10-3 and TRBJ2-7; 14 positions agree with TRBD2. Germline V lookup: CDR1 ENHRY, CDR2 SYGVKD. This CDR3 is 15 amino acids long. The trim removed 6 bases at V and 5 bases at J, leaving 6 bases unmatched.